This TCR beta chain comes out of a study of T cell changes during pregnancy in multiple sclerosis. Profiling relied on immunoSEQ multiplex PCR, and the TCRdb table lists in-frame clones only, not all of them. The table includes about 59,000 clones, 85% to 95% detected once. The J segment lost 4 bases and the V segment lost 7 bases, leaving 15 bases of the junction unmatched. The CDR3 covers 16 residues. Germline CDR1 GTSNPN, CDR2 SVGIG (reference sequence). This TCR was sampled from a female donor with multiple sclerosis, enrolled in a pregnancy study. The material was CD8+ T cells from peripheral blood mononuclear cells, obtained in the third trimester of pregnancy. The chain carries TRBV30 and TRBJ2-2, with 7 bases aligning to TRBD1. DNA of the CDR3: TGTGCCTCTCGACGAGATGACAGGGTGATCACCGGGGAGCTGTTTTTT. Residues: CASRRDDRVITGELFF.